The rows below give T cell receptor beta chains drawn from one sample of a study of T cell changes during pregnancy in multiple sclerosis. Assay used: immunoSEQ multiplex PCR; TCRdb lists only in-frame clones, some missing. The sample holds approximately 110,000 clones, approximately 91% seen once. The material was peripheral blood, obtained after pregnancy. The source is a female donor with multiple sclerosis, enrolled in a pregnancy study. The CDR3 runs from the conserved cysteine through the conserved F or W. D genes are given only for firm matches. Clone size is given for some rows only: seen once, a few or many times, or a class if the clone is expanded.

TRBV11-2	-	TRBJ2-3	-	TGTGCCAGCAGCTTACTTAGTGCCGAACGGGGGTATTTT	CASSLLSAERGYF
TRBV25-1	-	TRBJ1-1	-	TGTGCCAGCAGTGGATCCGGCCGGGGAGGCGAAGCTTTCTTT	CASSGSGRGGEAFF
TRBV13	TRBD1	TRBJ1-2	-	TGTGCCAGCAGCTCCAACATACAGGGGGAAGACACCTTC	CASSSNIQGEDTF
TRBV6-5	TRBD1	TRBJ1-2	-	TGTGCCAGCGGGACAGGGACGGAGGGCTACACCTTC	CASGTGTEGYTF
TRBV29-1	TRBD1	TRBJ2-5	-	TGCAGCGTTGCCACAGGGGTGGCGACCCAGTACTTC	CSVATGVATQYF
TRBV6-5	-	TRBJ2-7	-	TGTGCCAGCCACGACAGACCGGCCGCCTACGAGCAGTACTTC	CASHDRPAAYEQYF
TRBV6-1	-	TRBJ2-7	-	TGTGCCAGCAGTGTTCGGGACACATTCTACGAGCAGTACTTC	CASSVRDTFYEQYF
TRBV5-4	TRBD2	TRBJ2-1	-	TGTGCCAGCAGCTTCCCAAGCGGGGGGGAGTACAATGAGCAGTTCTTC	CASSFPSGGEYNEQFF
TRBV19	-	TRBJ1-6	few	TGTGCCAGTAGTATTTCTCACACAGGGCTGAATTCACCCCTCCACTTT	CASSISHTGLNSPLHF
TRBV5-1	-	TRBJ2-3	-	TGCGCCAGCGGTTCAAGCGTGCCTGCCACAGATACGCAGTATTTT	CASGSSVPATDTQYF
TRBV20-1	-	TRBJ2-1	-	TGCAGTGCAATGACTAGTACTGAGCAGTTCTTC	CSAMTSTEQFF
TRBV7-8	TRBD1	TRBJ1-2	-	TGTGCCAGCAGCGTCCCGGGACAGGGCTATGGCTACACCTTC	CASSVPGQGYGYTF
TRBV19	-	TRBJ1-2	-	TGTGCCAGTAGCCCTAGGGCAGGGTTGGAGTATGGCTACACCTTC	CASSPRAGLEYGYTF
TRBV5-1	TRBD2	TRBJ2-3	-	TGCGCCAGCAGGTCGAGCGGGGGGTCAACAGATACGCAGTATTTT	CASRSSGGSTDTQYF
TRBV9	-	TRBJ1-2	-	TGTGCCAGCAGCGTAGCAGGGGCGGCCTATGGCTACACCTTC	CASSVAGAAYGYTF
TRBV6-5	TRBD1	TRBJ1-4	once	TGTGCCAGCAGTTACGCACGGACAGGGGGCCATGAAAAACTGTTTTTT	CASSYARTGGHEKLFF